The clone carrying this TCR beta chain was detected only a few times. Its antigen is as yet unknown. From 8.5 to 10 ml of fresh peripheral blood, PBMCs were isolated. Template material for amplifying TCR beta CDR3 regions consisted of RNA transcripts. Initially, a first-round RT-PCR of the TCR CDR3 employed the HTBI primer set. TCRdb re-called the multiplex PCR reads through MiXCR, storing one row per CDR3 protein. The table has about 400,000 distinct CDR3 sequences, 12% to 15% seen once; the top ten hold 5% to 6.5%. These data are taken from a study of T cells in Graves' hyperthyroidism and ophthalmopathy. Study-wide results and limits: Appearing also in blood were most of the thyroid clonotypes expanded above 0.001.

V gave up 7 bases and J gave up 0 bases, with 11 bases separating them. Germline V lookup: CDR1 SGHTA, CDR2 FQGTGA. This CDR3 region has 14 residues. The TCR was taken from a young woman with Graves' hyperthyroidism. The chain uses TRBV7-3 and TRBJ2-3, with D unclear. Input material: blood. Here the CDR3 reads CASNDIPSTDTQYF. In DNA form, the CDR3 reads TGTGCCAGCAACGATATCCCTAGCACAGATACGCAGTATTTT.